One sample yielded the 18 T cell receptor beta chains listed below, sequenced in a study of control samples from healthy donors and cancer patients. Only in-frame clones appear in the TCRdb table, and some are missing; sequencing was by immunoSEQ multiplex PCR. The sample gives about 120,000 clones, 80% to 90% of which show up once; 9.5% to 13% is in the top ten. Sequencing input: blood. Receptors originate from a man in his thirties or forties in good health.

Remarks on this clone: Distinct nucleotide sequences in the sample also encode this CDR3. DNA for the CDR3: TGCGCCAGCAGCTTGGGAGTGGGTAGCAATCAGCCCCAGCATTTT. As protein: CASSLGVGSNQPQHF. The chain recombines TRBV5-1 with TRBJ1-5; D is uncertain. This CDR3 comprises 15 residues. V was clipped by 0 bases and J by 0 bases, with 7 bases between them. The germline V gene encodes CDR1 SGHRS and CDR2 YFSETQ.

Regarding this clone: A much larger clonotype is one base distant, so this may be a read error. This sample includes further DNA sequences coding for the same CDR3. This chain links TRBV4-1 with TRBJ1-2, with D perhaps matching TRBD1 (5 bases). Germline V lookup: CDR1 MGHRA, CDR2 YSYEKL. This CDR3 spans 16 amino acids. Here the CDR3 reads CARSHGWGGLGEGYTF. The CDR3 DNA reads TGCGCCCGCAGCCATGGGTGGGGGGGACTGGGTGAAGGCTACACCTTC.

This clone has a single count. The rearrangement joins TRBV11-2 to TRBJ2-7; D gene uncertain. This CDR3 is built from 12 residues. Germline-derived CDR1 and CDR2 are SGHAT and FQNNGV. The germline V and J ends were trimmed by 5 bases and 3 bases, with 8 bases remaining between them. The CDR3 reads CASSQVFYEQYV. CDR3 in DNA: TGTGCCAGCAGCCAGGTCTTCTACGAGCAGTACGTC.

The chain employs TRBV24-1 and TRBJ2-3; D remains ambiguous. Germline V gene data show CDR1 as KGHDR and CDR2 as SFDVKD. The CDR3 has 12 residues. V lost 5 bases and J lost 2, with 4 bases in between. The CDR3 region has the DNA TGTGCCACCAGTGGTACCACAGATACGCAGTATTTT. It encodes CATSGTTDTQYF.

The V gene is TRBV9, the J gene TRBJ1-4, with a tentative D call TRBD1 (5 bases). CDR1 and CDR2 from the germline V gene are SGDLS and YYNGEE. This CDR3 region has 15 residues. With 3 bases removed from V and 0 bases from J, the gap between germline ends came to 9 bases. CDR3 coding DNA: TGTGCCAGCAGCGCAAGACAGTCAACTAATGAAAAACTGTTTTTT. Protein product: CASSARQSTNEKLFF.

The chain employs TRBV7-9 and TRBJ1-1; no firm D call. V was shortened by 0 bases and J by 8 bases, with 10 bases between the two germline ends. This CDR3 is 13 amino acids long. Germline values: CDR1 SEHNR, CDR2 FQNEAQ (reference sequence). CDR3 in amino acids: CASSLAGGDEAFF. Written as DNA, the CDR3 is TGTGCCAGCAGCTTAGCTGGCGGAGACGAAGCTTTCTTT.

This clone was detected only a few times. The V gene is TRBV28, the J gene TRBJ2-7; perhaps D is TRBD1 or TRBD2 (5 bases each). Per the germline V gene, CDR1 is MDHEN and CDR2 is SYDVKM. The CDR3 length is 15 residues. Trimming took off 3 bases at V and 1 base at J, with 13 bases between the two ends. CDR3 protein: CASSFGPGPSYEQYF. Here the CDR3 DNA reads TGTGCCAGCAGTTTCGGACCGGGACCTTCCTACGAGCAGTACTTC.

This clone was counted once. The genes are TRBV10-3 and TRBJ1-2, with a possible D match to TRBD1 (6 bases). CDR1 is ENHRY, CDR2 SYGVKD, per germline. This CDR3 has 13 amino acids. V dropped 0 bases and J dropped 6 bases, with 8 bases sitting between them. CDR3 in DNA: TGTGCCATCAGTGAGTCGGGGGCGGATGGCTACACCTTC. This translates into CAISESGADGYTF.

For this clone: Distinct nucleotide sequences in the sample also encode this CDR3. The rearrangement links TRBV5-1 to TRBJ1-5, with D possibly TRBD1 on 5 matching bases. The CDR3 spans 15 residues. The V end lost 0 bases, the J end lost 0 bases, and 7 bases lay between the germline ends. In germline, CDR1 is SGHRS, CDR2 YFSETQ. The CDR3 sequence: CASSLAGDSNQPQHF. CDR3 coding DNA: TGCGCCAGCAGCTTGGCGGGGGATAGCAATCAGCCCCAGCATTTT.

V is TRBV6-1 and J is TRBJ1-5, with D uncertain. Trimming removed 1 base from V and 1 base from J, with 8 bases in between. Germline CDR1 is MNHNS and CDR2 is SASEGT. This CDR3 has 15 amino acids. CDR3 nucleotide sequence: TGTGCCAGCAGTGAAGTTGCGGGGAGCAATCAGCCCCAGCATTTT. It translates to CASSEVAGSNQPQHF.

V is TRBV6-5 and J is TRBJ1-1, with 7 bases aligning to TRBD1. Trimming took 2 bases from V and 4 from J; bases not matched to a gene: 4. The CDR3 contains 14 residues. Germline V gives CDR1 MNHEY, CDR2 SVGAGI. The CDR3: CASSYRSGGTEAFF. CDR3 bases: TGTGCCAGCAGTTACAGGTCAGGGGGCACTGAAGCTTTCTTT.

As concerns this clone: This sample also contains other DNA sequences that code for the same CDR3. The chain couples TRBV3-1 (or the pseudogene TRBV3-2) to TRBJ1-1; D is undetermined. Germline V gene lookup returns CDR1 LGHDT and CDR2 YNNKEL (reference sequence). Trimming took off 1 base at V and 1 base at J, with 4 bases between the two ends. This CDR3 has 13 residues. The CDR3 region is CASSQGPNTEAFF. In DNA, the CDR3 is TGTGCCAGCAGCCAAGGACCGAACACTGAAGCTTTCTTT.

This clone was recorded once. The gene calls are TRBV7-3 and TRBJ1-3; 7 nucleotides align to TRBD1. The length of the CDR3 is 13 residues. V dropped 6 bases and J dropped 4; count of bases not matched to a gene: 3. Germline lookup yields CDR1 SGHTA and CDR2 FQGTGA. DNA for the CDR3: TGTGCCAGCAGAGAGGACAGGGGAAACACCATATATTTT. It is translated as CASREDRGNTIYF.

The gene calls are TRBV15 and TRBJ1-2; possible D gene TRBD1, 5 bases. The V end lost 4 bases, the J end lost 5 bases, and 8 bases lay between the germline ends. This CDR3 region has 12 residues. Germline CDR1 and CDR2: LNHNV and YYDKDF (reference sequence). CDR3 region: CATSKGDYGYTF. The CDR3 DNA reads as TGTGCCACCAGCAAAGGGGATTATGGCTACACCTTC. Variable domain in full (rest from reference TRBV15 and TRBJ1-2): DAMVIQNPRYQVTQFGKPVTLSCSQTLNHNVMYWYQQKSSQAPKLLFHYYDKDFNNEADTPDNFQSRRPNTSFCFLDIRSPGLGDTAMYLCATSKGDYGYTFGSGTRLTVV.

Only a few counts were recorded for this clone. This sample also contains other DNA sequences that code for the same CDR3. The chain uses TRBV7-9 and TRBJ1-4; D gene unclear. Per germline, CDR1 SEHNR and CDR2 FQNEAQ (reference sequence). CDR3 length: 14 residues. The germline V and J ends were trimmed by 1 base and 1 base, with 4 bases remaining between them. CDR3 residues: CASSLGGTNEKLFF. Written as DNA, the CDR3 is TGTGCCAGCAGCTTAGGGGGAACTAATGAAAAACTGTTTTTT.

V is TRBV11-2 and J is TRBJ1-3; maybe TRBD1 (5 bases). The CDR3 consists of 18 residues. With 3 bases removed from V and 1 base from J, the gap between germline ends came to 19 bases. The germline V gene encodes CDR1 SGHAT and CDR2 FQNNGV. This CDR3 is CASSFRPWSRASGNTIYF. The CDR3 region has the DNA TGTGCCAGCAGCTTCCGCCCCTGGAGCAGGGCTTCTGGAAACACCATATATTTT.

This chain joins TRBV6-2 or TRBV6-3 and TRBJ1-1; perhaps TRBD1 as D (5 bases). Germline V gives CDR1 MNHEY, CDR2 SVGEGT. The CDR3 consists of 14 residues. Deletions cut 3 bases from V and 1 base from J, with 9 bases between. The CDR3: CASSYGGGNTEAFF. CDR3 in DNA: TGTGCCAGCAGTTATGGGGGAGGGAACACTGAAGCTTTCTTT.

In this sample, this clone turned up once. V is TRBV5-1 and J is TRBJ1-2; D might be TRBD1 (5 bases). V shed 3 bases and J shed 7 bases, with 10 bases lying between them. This CDR3 has 12 residues. Germline loops: CDR1 SGHRS, CDR2 YFSETQ. Written as DNA, the CDR3 is TGCGCCAGCAGCTCGGACAAATCTGGCTACACCTTC. It yields the protein CASSSDKSGYTF.